This T cell receptor (beta chain) stems from a study of shared clonotypes between healthy human individuals. Clones were read by immunoSEQ multiplex PCR, and TCRdb kept only the in-frame ones, dropping some. The table records 1.4 million or so clones, approximately 98.5% of them present only once. J was trimmed by 7 bases and V by 5 bases; bases with no gene match: 10. This CDR3 has 14 residues. Germline V gene sequence: CDR1 LNHDA, CDR2 SQIVND (reference sequence). A word on this clone: Antigen specificity is unknown.

Overall study results and limits: Around 5.4% of naive CD4 clonotypes were common to a handful of donors.

The gene calls are TRBV19 and TRBJ2-5, with 7 bases lining up with TRBD1. Source material: naive CD4+ T cells sorted from blood. The subset here: CD45RA+ positively selected. The clonotype comes from a man younger than 40 in good health. The CDR3 DNA sequence: TGTGCCAGTAGTGACAGGGTTATAGGAGGGACCCAGTACTTC. Its translation: CASSDRVIGGTQYF. Variable domain in full (rest from reference TRBV19 and TRBJ2-5): DGGITQSPKYLFRKEGQNVTLSCEQNLNHDAMYWYRQDPGQGLRLIYYSQIVNDFQKGDIAEGYSVSREKKESFPLTVTSAQKNPTAFYLCASSDRVIGGTQYFGPGTRLLVL.